Listed below are T cell receptor beta chains from one sample, sequenced in a study of cytomegalovirus exposure and HLA in healthy donors. Assay used: immunoSEQ multiplex PCR; TCRdb lists only in-frame clones, some missing. The data contain about 250,000 clones, about 90% of them singletons. The specimen was PBMCs. These TCRs come from a man aged 18-30 years in good health and CMV-seropositive. Both conserved end residues are part of each CDR3. The D gene is left open where the match is weak. Rows give clone size only sometimes, using once, few, many, or a class for an expanded clone.

d_gene,abundance,j_gene,v_gene,len,CDR3nt,CDR3aa
TRBD1,few,TRBJ1-2,TRBV11-2,13,TGTGCCAGCAGCCAGGGACAGTCCTATGGCTACACCTTC,CASSQGQSYGYTF
-,-,TRBJ2-1,TRBV13,12,TGTGCCAGCGGCCACCGGATCGATGAGCAGTTCTTC,CASGHRIDEQFF
-,-,TRBJ1-5,TRBV19,15,TGTGCCAGTAGTAACAGGGCTTTGAGCAATCAGCCCCAGCATTTT,CASSNRALSNQPQHF
-,-,TRBJ2-1,TRBV6-1,16,TGTGCCAGCAGTGACCAACCGGGACCATATGCCAATGAGCAGTTCTTC,CASSDQPGPYANEQFF
TRBD1,-,TRBJ1-1,TRBV2,14,TGTGCCAGCAGCCCGGACAGGGCGCACGGTGAAGCTTTCTTT,CASSPDRAHGEAFF
-,-,TRBJ1-1,TRBV2,13,TGTGCCAGCACGTGGTACGGGGCCACTGAAGCTTTCTTT,CASTWYGATEAFF
-,-,TRBJ2-1,TRBV27,18,TGTGCCAGCAAGCGCAGGGGAGTTGGTCTAGCGGAGTACAATGAGCAGTTCTTC,CASKRRGVGLAEYNEQFF
-,-,TRBJ1-5,TRBV29-1,12,TGCAGCGTTCGGGAAGCCAATCAGCCCCAGCATTTT,CSVREANQPQHF
-,few,TRBJ2-1,TRBV6-1,13,TGTGCCAGCAGTGAAGGCGATTACAATGAGCAGTTCTTC,CASSEGDYNEQFF
-,-,TRBJ2-7,TRBV21-1,14,TGTGCCAGCAGTCGACAGGGGACTTACTACGAGCAGTACTTC,CASSRQGTYYEQYF
-,-,TRBJ1-2,TRBV10-3,13,TGTGCCATCAGTGAGTCGATACGAGGTGGCTACACCTTC,CAISESIRGGYTF
-,-,TRBJ2-7,TRBV4-3,13,TGCGCCAGCAGCCGGGACTTGAACTACGAGCAGTACTTC,CASSRDLNYEQYF
-,-,TRBJ2-7,TRBV7-2,14,TGTGCCAGCAGCTTTCATTCCCACTCCTACGAGCAGTACTTC,CASSFHSHSYEQYF
-,-,TRBJ1-1,TRBV5-4,14,TGTGCCAGCACGCTGGTGGGGTCGAGAACTGAAGCTTTCTTT,CASTLVGSRTEAFF
-,-,TRBJ1-5,TRBV28,16,TGTGCCAGCAGCTACAATACACGGGGGCGAGCTCAGCCCCAGCATTTT,CASSYNTRGRAQPQHF
TRBD1,-,TRBJ2-7,TRBV6-5,15,TGTGCCAGCAGTTGGGGACAGGGGAGCTCCTACGAGCAGTACTTC,CASSWGQGSSYEQYF
-,-,TRBJ1-1,TRBV27,13,TGTGCCAGCAGCCTGAACAGGGAAACTGAAGCTTTCTTT,CASSLNRETEAFF
-,-,TRBJ2-5,TRBV11-3,13,TGTGCCAGCAGCTTAGTCCACGGGGAGACCCAGTACTTC,CASSLVHGETQYF
-,-,TRBJ2-7,TRBV27,13,TGTGCCAGCGGACGACCCGCGCGGGGCGAGCAGTACTTC,CASGRPARGEQYF
-,-,TRBJ1-4,TRBV4-3,14,TGCGCCAGCAGCGCTGACGGTTACAATGAAAAACTGTTTTTT,CASSADGYNEKLFF
-,once,TRBJ1-4,TRBV6-5,14,TGTGCCAGCAGTTATTCGCCCGGTGGAGAAAAACTGTTTTTT,CASSYSPGGEKLFF
TRBD1,-,TRBJ1-5,TRBV6-1,15,TGTGCCAGCAGTGAGCAGGACAGGGGGCGTCAGCCCCAGCATTTT,CASSEQDRGRQPQHF
-,-,TRBJ1-5,TRBV6-1,15,TGTGCCAGCAGCGCGGGACTCAGAAGCAATCAGCCCCAGCATTTT,CASSAGLRSNQPQHF
TRBD1,-,TRBJ2-7,TRBV5-1,14,TGCGCCAGCAGCTTATGGACAGGGGCCTACGAGCAGTACTTC,CASSLWTGAYEQYF
-,-,TRBJ1-2,TRBV2,12,TGTGCCAGCAGTGCCCGGGGGTATGGCTACACCTTC,CASSARGYGYTF
TRBD1,many,TRBJ1-1,TRBV7-2,14,TGTGCCAGCAGGCGGGACAGGCGACTCACTGAAGCTTTCTTT,CASRRDRRLTEAFF
TRBD1,-,TRBJ2-5,TRBV4-2,17,TGTGCCAGCAGCCAAGATGGTGGCAGGGGGCCTAAAGAGACCCAGTACTTC,CASSQDGGRGPKETQYF
-,-,TRBJ2-4,TRBV5-1,16,TGCGCCAGCAGCTTTGGGCCGCCGGGGGCCAAAAACATTCAGTACTTC,CASSFGPPGAKNIQYF
-,-,TRBJ1-2,TRBV29-1,13,TGCAGCGTTGTTGGGGACGTAACTTATGGCTACACCTTC,CSVVGDVTYGYTF
TRBD1,-,TRBJ2-1,TRBV7-9,12,TGTGCCAGCAGCTTACAGCAGGACAGGGAGTTCTTC,CASSLQQDREFF
TRBD1,-,TRBJ1-2,TRBV7-9,16,TGTGCCAGCAGCCCGACAGGGGCCGAAACCCGCTATGGCTACACCTTC,CASSPTGAETRYGYTF
-,few,TRBJ2-7,TRBV19,14,TGTGCCAGTAGTATACTCGAAGGCCATTCGGAGCAGTACTTC,CASSILEGHSEQYF
-,once,TRBJ2-7,TRBV11-2,15,TGTGCCAGCAGCCCCTTGGAGGGCAGCTCCTACGAGCAGTACTTC,CASSPLEGSSYEQYF
TRBD1,-,TRBJ1-1,TRBV27,17,TGTGCCAGCAGTCCGAATGACCCGGACAGGGGGTTACCTGAAGCTTTCTTT,CASSPNDPDRGLPEAFF
-,-,TRBJ2-3,TRBV13,15,TGTGCCAGCAGCCTCGGGACGGCGGCCACAGATACGCAGTATTTT,CASSLGTAATDTQYF
-,-,TRBJ1-1,TRBV5-1,14,TGCGCCAGCAGCTTTCTGACCGGGAACACTGAAGCTTTCTTT,CASSFLTGNTEAFF
-,-,TRBJ1-2,TRBV29-1,17,TGCAGCGTTGAACCGGCGGACACACGATCCTTTAACTATGGCTACACCTTC,CSVEPADTRSFNYGYTF
-,-,TRBJ2-7,TRBV27,15,TGTGCCAGCAGTTTGGCGGGCCCGAGCTCCTACGAGCAGTACTTC,CASSLAGPSSYEQYF
-,-,TRBJ2-7,TRBV28,13,TGTGCCAGCAGTTCGAGGCCCCCGTACGAGCAGTACTTC,CASSSRPPYEQYF
-,-,TRBJ2-5,TRBV27,13,TGTGCCAGCAGTTACCAGTACCAAGAGACCCAGTACTTC,CASSYQYQETQYF
-,-,TRBJ2-1,TRBV2,15,TGTGCCAGCAGTGAAGCGTCTAGCACAGCGGGTGAGCAGTTCTTC,CASSEASSTAGEQFF
TRBD2,-,TRBJ2-1,TRBV29-1,16,TGCAGCGTTGGGTTGTCTACTAGCGGGAGTGGCAATGAGCAGTTCTTC,CSVGLSTSGSGNEQFF